The 28 T cell receptor beta chains listed next were all sequenced from one sample in a study of shared clonotypes between healthy human individuals. Method: immunoSEQ multiplex PCR; TCRdb's copy keeps in-frame clones and lacks some. The sample shows 980,000 or so clones, 70% to 85% of them seen only once. The sequenced sample consisted of memory CD4+ T cells sorted from blood. Subset noted: CD45RA-negative fraction. These receptors were taken from a man aged 18 to 29 in good health.

The table lists this clone with many counts. The chain employs TRBV5-1 and TRBJ2-5; maybe TRBD2 (5 bases). CDR1 and CDR2 (germline): SGHRS, YFSETQ. V gave up 0 bases and J gave up 4 bases, with 10 bases separating them. The CDR3 spans 14 residues. The CDR3 reads CASSLAPAVETQYF. CDR3 nucleotide sequence: TGCGCCAGCAGCTTGGCCCCAGCGGTAGAGACCCAGTACTTC.

The rearrangement links TRBV11-3 to TRBJ1-6, with no clear D. The length of the CDR3 is 14 residues. V was pared by 4 bases and J by 4 bases, with 8 bases between. The germline V gene has CDR1 SGHNT and CDR2 YENEEA. The DNA for the CDR3 is TGTGCCAGCAGCTCCGGGAGTTATAATTCACCCCTCCACTTT. It encodes CASSSGSYNSPLHF.

The chain combines TRBV30 with TRBJ1-4, with a possible D match to TRBD1 (5 bases). Trimming pared 2 bases from V and 2 bases from J, leaving 12 bases between. Germline assignment: CDR1 GTSNPN and CDR2 SVGIG (reference sequence). The CDR3 runs 15 residues. CDR3 region: CAWSRGGPTNEKLFF. CDR3 bases: TGTGCCTGGAGTAGGGGAGGGCCCACTAATGAAAAACTGTTTTTT.

The rearrangement uses TRBV12-5 and TRBJ2-3; 10 nucleotides align to TRBD1. This CDR3 has 17 residues. Germline CDR1 and CDR2: LGHNT and FRNRAP. Losses at the gene ends were 2 bases for V and 7 bases for J; bases not matched to a gene: 12. The CDR3 nucleotides are TGTGCTAGTGGTTTGATGTTAGGGACAGGGGTGATTTATACGCAGTATTTT. Amino acids: CASGLMLGTGVIYTQYF.

V gene TRBV18 combines with J gene TRBJ2-5; D might be TRBD2 (7 bases). The germline CDR1 and CDR2 sequences are KGHSH and LQKENI. CDR3 length: 14 residues. CDR3 bases: TGTGCGAGTAGGGGGGGCGTCCTTCAAGAGACCCAGTACTTC. Translating gives CASRGGVLQETQYF.

The gene calls are TRBV19 and TRBJ1-3; no clear D. CDR3 size: 14 residues. Germline-derived CDR1 and CDR2 are LNHDA and SQIVND (reference sequence). V was cut by 7 bases and J by 0 bases, with 10 bases left in between. For the CDR3, the DNA is TGTGCCAGTACTACGGACCGCTCTGGAAACACCATATATTTT. Residues: CASTTDRSGNTIYF.

The chain couples TRBV7-3 to TRBJ2-3; 9 nucleotides agree with TRBD2. Germline lookup yields CDR1 SGHTA and CDR2 FQGTGA. J lost 2 bases, V lost 5 bases, and 5 bases had no gene match. The CDR3 is 15 residues long. For the CDR3, the DNA is TGTGCCAGCAGCCTAGCGGGGCCTCACACAGATACGCAGTATTTT. Translating it yields CASSLAGPHTDTQYF.

This chain joins TRBV28 and TRBJ1-5; TRBD1 matches 8 bases. Trimming cost V 1 base and J 5 bases; bases outside gene matches: 16. The germline V gene has CDR1 MDHEN and CDR2 SYDVKM. The CDR3 totals 19 residues. The CDR3 region is CASSLFYSPRTGTYQPQHF. Written as DNA, the CDR3 is TGTGCCAGCAGTTTATTTTACTCTCCGCGGACAGGGACTTATCAGCCCCAGCATTTT. Full variable domain (outside the CDR3, taken from reference TRBV28 and TRBJ1-5): DVKVTQSSRYLVKRTGEKVFLECVQDMDHENMFWYRQDPGLGLRLIYFSYDVKMKEKGDIPEGYSVSREKKERFSLILESASTNQTSMYLCASSLFYSPRTGTYQPQHFGDGTRLSIL.

The chain links TRBV6-5 to TRBJ2-7; 8 positions match TRBD1. Germline V gene data show CDR1 as MNHEY and CDR2 as SVGAGI. CDR3 size: 14 residues. The junction had 10 bases not matched to a gene; V was cut back by 7 bases and J by 5 bases. CDR3 amino acids: CASKQEDRANEQYF. The CDR3 DNA sequence: TGTGCCAGCAAACAAGAGGACAGGGCGAACGAGCAGTACTTC.

Note on this clone: The sample carries other DNA sequences with the same CDR3. The chain recombines TRBV30 with TRBJ2-5; a possible D gene is TRBD2 (6 bases). Germline V lookup: CDR1 GTSNPN, CDR2 SVGIG (reference sequence). This CDR3 spans 13 amino acids. V shed 0 bases and J shed 5 bases, with 10 bases lying between them. For the CDR3, the DNA is TGTGCCTGGAGTGTACAGCTAGCGGAGACCCAGTACTTC. Translation gives CAWSVQLAETQYF.

CDR3 DNA: TGTGCCAGCAGACCCGGGGGCCCGCCCTACGAGCAGTACTTC. Protein product: CASRPGGPPYEQYF. The chain joins TRBV27 to TRBJ2-7; D may correspond to TRBD1 or TRBD2 (6 bases each). Germline lookup yields CDR1 MNHEY and CDR2 SMNVEV (reference sequence). The CDR3 contains 14 residues. V was clipped by 6 bases and J by 2 bases, with 14 bases between them.

The J gene is TRBJ2-7, the V gene TRBV30, with D unclear. The V end was cut by 1 base, the J end by 4 bases, with 5 bases between. Germline loops: CDR1 GTSNPN, CDR2 SVGIG (reference sequence). This CDR3 comprises 11 residues. CDR3 loop: CAWSARYEQYF. CDR3 nucleotide sequence: TGTGCCTGGAGTGCCCGGTACGAGCAGTACTTC.

This chain joins TRBV5-1 and TRBJ2-5, with 16 bases identical to TRBD2. CDR1 and CDR2 from the germline V gene are SGHRS and YFSETQ. The V and J ends lost 3 bases and 2 bases, in that order; junction bases with no gene match: 7. This CDR3 contains 18 residues. The CDR3 nucleotides read TGCGCCAGCAGCTGGGGACTAGCGGGAGGGCCAAGGCAAGAGACCCAGTACTTC. Translating it yields CASSWGLAGGPRQETQYF. The whole variable domain, remainder taken from reference TRBV5-1 and TRBJ2-5, is KAGVTQTPRYLIKTRGQQVTLSCSPISGHRSVSWYQQTPGQGLQFLFEYFSETQRNKGNFPGRFSGRQFSNSRSEMNVSTLELGDSALYLCASSWGLAGGPRQETQYFGPGTRLLVL.

The V gene is TRBV25-1, the J gene TRBJ1-1; TRBD1 is a possible D gene (6 bases). CDR1 is MGHDK, CDR2 SYGVNS, per germline. V lost 8 bases and J lost 6, with 13 bases in between. The CDR3 runs 12 residues. CDR3 coding DNA: TGTGCCAGCGCACCGGGGGCGGCTGAAGCTTTCTTT. Protein: CASAPGAAEAFF.

V and J are TRBV30 and TRBJ2-1; weak D call: TRBD1 (5 bases). V dropped 5 bases and J dropped 13 bases, with 15 bases sitting between them. The CDR3 totals 11 residues. In germline, CDR1 is GTSNPN, CDR2 SVGIG (reference sequence). The CDR3 nucleotides read TGTGCCTGGGGGGCTTCGGGTCGACAGTTCTTC. This translates into CAWGASGRQFF.

The chain recombines TRBV19 with TRBJ2-1; 11 nucleotides agree with TRBD1. The CDR3 extends over 14 amino acids. Looked up from germline, CDR1 is LNHDA and CDR2 is SQIVND (reference sequence). Unmatched junction bases numbered 7, after V lost 8 bases and J lost 7 bases. CDR3 in DNA: TGTGCCAGTGGCACCGGGACAGGGGGTAATGAGCAGTTCTTC. Its protein product is CASGTGTGGNEQFF.

V usage is TRBV9 and J usage is TRBJ2-2; possible D gene TRBD1, 6 bases. The CDR3 is made up of 16 amino acids. V was trimmed by 3 bases and J by 5 bases, leaving 17 bases between them. Germline V gene lookup returns CDR1 SGDLS and CDR2 YYNGEE. CDR3 in DNA: TGTGCCAGCAGCGAATTAGGTGGGGGCATGACCGGGGAGCTGTTTTTT. Translated: CASSELGGGMTGELFF.

The V and J genes are TRBV6-1 and TRBJ2-2; D might be TRBD2 (7 bases). Germline values: CDR1 MNHNS, CDR2 SASEGT. This CDR3 region has 16 residues. The V gene lost 1 base and the J gene lost 7 bases, with 16 bases spanning the gap. The CDR3 nucleotides are TGTGCCAGCAGTGAAGAGGGGGGGCTGTATAGCGGGGAGCTGTTTTTT. Its translation: CASSEEGGLYSGELFF.

The gene calls are TRBV2 and TRBJ2-6; TRBD1 or TRBD2 may be the D gene (5 bases each). CDR3 length: 19 amino acids. Germline values: CDR1 SNHLY, CDR2 FYNNEI. V shed 3 bases and J shed 0 bases, with 18 bases lying between them. CDR3 loop: CASSEPAMRGFSGANVLTF. CDR3 bases: TGTGCCAGCAGTGAGCCCGCAATGAGGGGTTTCTCTGGGGCCAACGTCCTGACTTTC.

The chain joins TRBV7-2 to TRBJ1-1; D may be TRBD1 (6 bases). CDR3 length: 14 residues. Trimming removed 6 bases from V and 5 bases from J, with 16 bases in between. The V gene's germline CDR1 is SGHTA and CDR2 FQGNSA. The CDR3 region is CASRPGRGATEAFF. In nucleotides, the CDR3 is TGTGCCAGCAGACCTGGACGGGGGGCAACTGAAGCTTTCTTT. The full variable domain, with the rest looked up from reference TRBV7-2 and TRBJ1-1, is GAGVSQSPSNKVTEKGKDVELRCDPISGHTALYWYRQSLGQGLEFLIYFQGNSAPDKSGLPSDRFSAERTGGSVSTLTIQRTQQEDSAVYLCASRPGRGATEAFFGQGTRLTVV.

This clone was counted a few times. J is TRBJ2-6 and V is TRBV28; tentatively, D is TRBD1 or TRBD2 (5 bases each). V gave up 1 base and J gave up 3 bases, with 10 bases separating them. Germline CDR1 and CDR2: MDHEN and SYDVKM. The CDR3 is 16 amino acids. CDR3 protein: CASSLYGAGGANVLTF. CDR3 sequence (DNA): TGTGCCAGCAGTTTATACGGGGCAGGTGGGGCCAACGTCCTGACTTTC.

This clone was seen more than once but under ten times. V and J are TRBV28 and TRBJ1-4, with 10 bases identical to TRBD1. The V gene end was trimmed by 6 bases and the J gene end by 4 bases; junction bases not matched to a gene: 8. The CDR3 consists of 16 residues. Germline-derived CDR1 and CDR2 are MDHEN and SYDVKM. This CDR3 is CASRLTGTGVNEKLFF. The CDR3 DNA is TGTGCCAGCAGACTCACCGGGACAGGGGTTAATGAAAAACTGTTTTTT.

J is TRBJ2-3 and V is TRBV5-1; no reliable D call. This CDR3 region has 14 residues. Trimming shortened V by 4 bases and J by 0 bases, and 9 bases separated the two germline ends. CDR1 is SGHRS, CDR2 YFSETQ, per germline. CDR3 in amino acids: CASSPPTSTDTQYF. In DNA, the CDR3 is TGCGCCAGCAGCCCACCAACTAGCACAGATACGCAGTATTTT.

This rearrangement joins TRBV4-1 to TRBJ1-1, with D perhaps matching TRBD1 (6 bases). CDR3 length equals 15 residues. V was pared by 4 bases and J by 2 bases, with 14 bases between. The germline V gene has CDR1 MGHRA and CDR2 YSYEKL. The CDR3 DNA sequence: TGCGCCAGCAGCCGGGAACTGACAGGTAACACTGAAGCTTTCTTT. Its protein product is CASSRELTGNTEAFF.

In the case of this clone: The junction departs from the called germline gene at one end, perhaps through a read error. The rearrangement uses TRBV7-7 and TRBJ2-7; 14 nucleotides match TRBD2. Per the germline V gene, CDR1 is SSHAT and CDR2 is FNYEAQ (reference sequence). This CDR3 spans 17 amino acids. CDR3 protein: CASSLGRLAGGPGEQYF. As DNA, the CDR3 is TGTGCTAGCAGCTTAGGGAGACTAGCGGGAGGGCCGGGCGAGCAGTACTTC.

This chain connects TRBV10-1 to TRBJ2-3; 10 bases align to TRBD2. The V gene end was trimmed by 4 bases and the J gene end by 4 bases; junction bases not matched to a gene: 8. From germline, CDR1 is WNHNN and CDR2 SYGVQD (reference sequence). The CDR3 extends over 16 amino acids. CDR3 amino acids: CASSVGSGGAADTQYF. CDR3 in DNA: TGCGCCAGCAGTGTTGGGAGCGGGGGGGCCGCAGATACGCAGTATTTT.

This sequence joins TRBV30 and TRBJ2-4, with unresolved D. The V end was cut by 0 bases, the J end by 3 bases, with 9 bases between. The CDR3 length is 14 residues. Germline V gene data show CDR1 as GTSNPN and CDR2 as SVGIG (reference sequence). The CDR3 protein is CAWSVLRHKNIQYF. In nucleotides, the CDR3 is TGTGCCTGGAGTGTACTGAGGCACAAAAACATTCAGTACTTC.

This chain uses TRBV4-1 with TRBJ1-2, with D possibly being TRBD1 (6 bases). The V end lost 3 bases, the J end lost 0 bases, and 11 bases lay between the germline ends. CDR3 length: 15 amino acids. Germline assignment: CDR1 MGHRA and CDR2 YSYEKL. CDR3 amino acids: CASSHTGSSNYGYTF. DNA for the CDR3: TGCGCCAGCAGCCATACAGGGTCTTCTAACTATGGCTACACCTTC.